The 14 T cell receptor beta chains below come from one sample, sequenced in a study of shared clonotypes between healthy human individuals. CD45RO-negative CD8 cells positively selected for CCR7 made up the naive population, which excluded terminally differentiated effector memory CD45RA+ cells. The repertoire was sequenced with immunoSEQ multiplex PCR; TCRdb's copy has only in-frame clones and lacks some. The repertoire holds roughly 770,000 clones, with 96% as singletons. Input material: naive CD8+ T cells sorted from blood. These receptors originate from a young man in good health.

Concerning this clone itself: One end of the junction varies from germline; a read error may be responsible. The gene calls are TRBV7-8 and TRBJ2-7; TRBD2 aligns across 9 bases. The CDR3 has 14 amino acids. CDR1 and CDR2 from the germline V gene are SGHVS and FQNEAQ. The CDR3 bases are TGTGCCAGCAGCATAGCGGGAGCGTCCTACGAGCAGTACTTC. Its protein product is CASSIAGASYEQYF. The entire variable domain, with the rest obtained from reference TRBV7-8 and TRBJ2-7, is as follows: GAGVSQSPRYKVAKRGQDVALRCDPISGHVSLFWYQQALGQGPEFLTYFQNEAQLDKSGLPSDRFFAERPEGSVSTLKIQRTQQEDSAVYLCASSIAGASYEQYFGPGTRLTVT.

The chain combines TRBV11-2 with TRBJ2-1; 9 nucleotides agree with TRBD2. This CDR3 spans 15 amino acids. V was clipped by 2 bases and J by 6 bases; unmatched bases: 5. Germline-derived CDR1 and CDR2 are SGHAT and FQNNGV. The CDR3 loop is CASSLISGSGNEQFF. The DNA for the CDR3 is TGTGCCAGCAGCTTAATTAGCGGGAGTGGCAATGAGCAGTTCTTC.

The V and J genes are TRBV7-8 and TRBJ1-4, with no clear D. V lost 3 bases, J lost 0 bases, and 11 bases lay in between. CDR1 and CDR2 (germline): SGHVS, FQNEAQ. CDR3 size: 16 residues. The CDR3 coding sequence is TGTGCCAGCAGCTTTCCCTCAGTTGCAACTAATGAAAAACTGTTTTTT. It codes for CASSFPSVATNEKLFF. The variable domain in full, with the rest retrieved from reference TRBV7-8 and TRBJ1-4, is GAGVSQSPRYKVAKRGQDVALRCDPISGHVSLFWYQQALGQGPEFLTYFQNEAQLDKSGLPSDRFFAERPEGSVSTLKIQRTQQEDSAVYLCASSFPSVATNEKLFFGSGTQLSVL.

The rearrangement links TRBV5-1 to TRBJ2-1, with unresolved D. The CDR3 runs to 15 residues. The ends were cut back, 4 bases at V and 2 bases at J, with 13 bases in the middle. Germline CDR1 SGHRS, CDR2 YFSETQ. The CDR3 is CASSHESMAYNEQFF. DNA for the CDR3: TGCGCCAGCAGCCATGAATCCATGGCCTACAATGAGCAGTTCTTC.

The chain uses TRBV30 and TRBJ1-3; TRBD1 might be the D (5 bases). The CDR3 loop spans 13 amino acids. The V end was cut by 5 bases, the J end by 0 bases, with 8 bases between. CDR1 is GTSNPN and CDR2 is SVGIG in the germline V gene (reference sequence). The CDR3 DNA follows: TGTGCCTGGCGGGGCGGCTCTGGAAACACCATATATTTT. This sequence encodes CAWRGGSGNTIYF.

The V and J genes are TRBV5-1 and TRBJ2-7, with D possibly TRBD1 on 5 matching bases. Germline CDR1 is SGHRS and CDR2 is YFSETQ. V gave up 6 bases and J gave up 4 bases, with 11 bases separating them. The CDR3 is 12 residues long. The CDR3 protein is CASKAGSYEQYF. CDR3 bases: TGCGCCAGCAAGGCAGGGTCTTACGAGCAGTACTTC.

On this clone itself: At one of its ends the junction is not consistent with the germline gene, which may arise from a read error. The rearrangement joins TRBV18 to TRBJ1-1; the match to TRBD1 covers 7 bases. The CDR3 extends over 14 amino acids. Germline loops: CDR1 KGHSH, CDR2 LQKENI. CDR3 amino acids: CASSPWGQNTEAFF. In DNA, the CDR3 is TGTGCCAGCTCACCTTGGGGACAGAACACTGAAGCCTTCTTT.

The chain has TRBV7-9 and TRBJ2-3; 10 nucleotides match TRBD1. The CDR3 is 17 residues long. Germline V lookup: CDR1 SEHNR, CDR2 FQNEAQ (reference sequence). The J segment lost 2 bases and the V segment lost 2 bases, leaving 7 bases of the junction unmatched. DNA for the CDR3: TGTGCCAGCAGCTTATCCGGGACAGGGGTTCCCACAGATACGCAGTATTTT. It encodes CASSLSGTGVPTDTQYF. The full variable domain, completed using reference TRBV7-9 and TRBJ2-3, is DTGVSQNPRHKITKRGQNVTFRCDPISEHNRLYWYRQTLGQGPEFLTYFQNEAQLEKSRLLSDRFSAERPKGSFSTLEIQRTEQGDSAMYLCASSLSGTGVPTDTQYFGPGTRLTVL.

DNA for the CDR3: TGTGCCAGCAGTGCCCAGTCGAGAAATGAGCAGTTCTTC. The encoded protein is CASSAQSRNEQFF. The V call is TRBV6-6, the J call TRBJ2-1; D ambiguous. Trimming took off 5 bases at V and 7 bases at J, with 12 bases between the two ends. The CDR3 has 13 amino acids. In germline, CDR1 is MNHNY, CDR2 SVGAGI (reference sequence).

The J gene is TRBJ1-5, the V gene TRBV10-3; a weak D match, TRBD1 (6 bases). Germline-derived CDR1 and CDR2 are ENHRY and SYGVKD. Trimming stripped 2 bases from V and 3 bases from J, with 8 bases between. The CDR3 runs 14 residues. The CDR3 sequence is CAISETGFNQPQHF. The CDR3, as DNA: TGTGCCATCAGTGAGACAGGGTTCAATCAGCCCCAGCATTTT.

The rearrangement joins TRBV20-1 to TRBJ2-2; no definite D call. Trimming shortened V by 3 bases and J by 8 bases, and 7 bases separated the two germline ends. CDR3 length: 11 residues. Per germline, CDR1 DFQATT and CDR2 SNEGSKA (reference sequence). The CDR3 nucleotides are TGCAGTGCTAGGTTGGAGGGGGAGCTGTTTTTT. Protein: CSARLEGELFF.

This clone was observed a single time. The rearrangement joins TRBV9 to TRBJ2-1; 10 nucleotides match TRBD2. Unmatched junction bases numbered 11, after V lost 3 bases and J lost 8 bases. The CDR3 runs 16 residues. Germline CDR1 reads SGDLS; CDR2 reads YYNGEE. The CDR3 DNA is TGTGCCAGCAGCGGGAGCGGGAGGGCCCTCGGCGATGAGCAGTTCTTC. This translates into CASSGSGRALGDEQFF.

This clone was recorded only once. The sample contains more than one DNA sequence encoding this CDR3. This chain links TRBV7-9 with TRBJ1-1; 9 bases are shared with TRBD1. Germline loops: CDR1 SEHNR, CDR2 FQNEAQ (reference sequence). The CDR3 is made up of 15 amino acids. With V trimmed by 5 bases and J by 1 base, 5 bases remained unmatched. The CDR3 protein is CASSRDRVENTEAFF. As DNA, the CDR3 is TGTGCCAGCAGCCGGGACAGGGTGGAGAACACTGAAGCTTTCTTT. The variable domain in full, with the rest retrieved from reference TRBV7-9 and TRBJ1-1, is DTGVSQNPRHKITKRGQNVTFRCDPISEHNRLYWYRQTLGQGPEFLTYFQNEAQLEKSRLLSDRFSAERPKGSFSTLEIQRTEQGDSAMYLCASSRDRVENTEAFFGQGTRLTVV.

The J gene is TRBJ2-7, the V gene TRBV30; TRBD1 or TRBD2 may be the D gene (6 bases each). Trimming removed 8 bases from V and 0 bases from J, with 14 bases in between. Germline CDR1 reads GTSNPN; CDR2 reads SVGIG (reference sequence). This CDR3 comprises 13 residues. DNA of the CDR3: TGTGCCGGCGACAGGACTATCTCCTACGAGCAGTACTTC. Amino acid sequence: CAGDRTISYEQYF.